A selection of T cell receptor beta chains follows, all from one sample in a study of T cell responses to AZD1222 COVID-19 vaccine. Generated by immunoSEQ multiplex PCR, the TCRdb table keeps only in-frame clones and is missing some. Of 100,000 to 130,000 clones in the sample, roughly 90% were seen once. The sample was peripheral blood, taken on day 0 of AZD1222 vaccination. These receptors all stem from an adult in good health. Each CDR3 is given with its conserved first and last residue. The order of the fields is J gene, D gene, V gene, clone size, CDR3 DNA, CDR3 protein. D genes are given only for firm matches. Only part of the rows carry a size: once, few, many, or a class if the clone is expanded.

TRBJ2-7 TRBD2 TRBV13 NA TGTGCCAGCAGCTCCCCTAGGCTAGCGGGATTCTACGAGCAGTACTTC CASSSPRLAGFYEQYF
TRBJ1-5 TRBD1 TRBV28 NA TGTGCCAGCAGTTTGCCTACAGGGGGTATTGGGCCCCAGCATTTT CASSLPTGGIGPQHF
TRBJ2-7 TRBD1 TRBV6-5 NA TGTGCCAGCGCTCGGACAGGGGTCTCCTACGAGCAGTACTTC CASARTGVSYEQYF
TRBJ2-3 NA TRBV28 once TGTGCCAGCTTCCACGCGCTCACAGATACGCAGTATTTT CASFHALTDTQYF
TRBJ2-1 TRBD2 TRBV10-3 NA TGTGCCATCAAAGCGGGACTAGCGGGAGGTGCTAATGAGCAGTTCTTC CAIKAGLAGGANEQFF
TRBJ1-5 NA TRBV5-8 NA TGTGCCAGCAGCTCCCGGAGGACAGCCTATCCCAATCAGCCCCAGCATTTT CASSSRRTAYPNQPQHF
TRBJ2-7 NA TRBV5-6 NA TGTGCCAGCACCAGGACGGGGGAATCCTACGAGCAGTACTTC CASTRTGESYEQYF
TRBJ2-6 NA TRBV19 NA TGTGCCAGTAGGCCCCGCGGGGTCTCTGGGGCCAACGTCCTGACTTTC CASRPRGVSGANVLTF
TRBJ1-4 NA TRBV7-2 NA TGTGCCAGCAGCCGACGGACGTCGGAAAAACTGTTTTTT CASSRRTSEKLFF
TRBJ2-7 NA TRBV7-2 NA TGTGCCAGCAGCCCATCCTACGAGCAGTACTTC CASSPSYEQYF
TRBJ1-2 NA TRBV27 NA TGTGCCAGCAGCCGGTCGGGTGGCTACACCTTC CASSRSGGYTF
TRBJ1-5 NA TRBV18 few TGTGCCAGCTCCCCTGGGACGGGTGACAATCAGCCCCAGCATTTT CASSPGTGDNQPQHF
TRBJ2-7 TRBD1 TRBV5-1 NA TGCGCCAGCAGCACAACTCCGGGACAGGACTCCTACGAGCAGTACTTC CASSTTPGQDSYEQYF
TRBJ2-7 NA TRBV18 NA TGTGCCAGCTCACTTGGGACCCTTTACGAGCAGTACTTC CASSLGTLYEQYF
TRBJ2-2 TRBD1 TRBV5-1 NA TGCGCCAGCAGCCGGACGACAGGGGGAAACACCGGGGAGCTGTTTTTT CASSRTTGGNTGELFF
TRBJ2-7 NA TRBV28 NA TGTGCCAGCAACGCTTCGCCGTCCGAGCAGTACTTC CASNASPSEQYF
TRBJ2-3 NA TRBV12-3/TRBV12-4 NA TGTGCCAGCAGTTTCAGAGATACGCAGTATTTT CASSFRDTQYF
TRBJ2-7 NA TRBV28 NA TGTGCCAGCAGTTCATCCCGACTTTCACGGAGCTCCTACGAGCAGTACTTC CASSSSRLSRSSYEQYF
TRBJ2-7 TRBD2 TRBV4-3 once TGCGCCAGCAGCCCCTCCACTAGCGGACTCTACGAGCAGTACTTC CASSPSTSGLYEQYF
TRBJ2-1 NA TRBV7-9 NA TGTGCCAGCAGCGGGGCACAGCAGAGGTACAATGAGCAGTTCTTC CASSGAQQRYNEQFF
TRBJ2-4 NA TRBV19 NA TGTGCCAGTAGTATTGGGATACAGGGCTGGGGGCGCAGGGCCGCCAAAAACATTCAGTACTTC CASSIGIQGWGRRAAKNIQYF
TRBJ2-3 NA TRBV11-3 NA TGTGCCAGGGAAGGGGGAGATACGCAGTATTTT CAREGGDTQYF
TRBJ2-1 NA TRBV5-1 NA TGCGCCAGCAGCTTGGACTCTTCTTCCTACAATGAGCAGTTCTTC CASSLDSSSYNEQFF
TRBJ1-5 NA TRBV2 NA TGTGCCAGCAGTGAGGCAGTCCATCAGCCCCAGCATTTT CASSEAVHQPQHF
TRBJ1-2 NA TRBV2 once TGTGCCAGCAGTGAAAATGTGGGCTATGGCTACACCTTC CASSENVGYGYTF
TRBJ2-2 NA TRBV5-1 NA TGCGCCAGTCGGGTCACGAACACCGGGGAGCTGTTTTTT CASRVTNTGELFF
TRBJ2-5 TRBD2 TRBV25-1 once TGTGCCAGCAGTGACGCTAGCGGGAGTGTCGAGAGTAGGGAGACCCAGTACTTC CASSDASGSVESRETQYF
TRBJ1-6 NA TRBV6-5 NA TGTGCCAGCACCGCTCTCATCTCGGTAGCCCTCCACTTT CASTALISVALHF
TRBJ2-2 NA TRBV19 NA TGTGCCAGTCTCAGGAGAGGAGACACCGGGGAGCTGTTTTTT CASLRRGDTGELFF
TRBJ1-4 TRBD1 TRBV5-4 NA TGTGCCAGCAGCGAGACAGGGGCCGGTGAAAAACTGTTTTTT CASSETGAGEKLFF
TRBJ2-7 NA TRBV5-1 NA TGCGCCAGCAGCTTACAAAGCGGCGGCTCCTACGAGCAGTACTTC CASSLQSGGSYEQYF